The 8 T cell receptor beta chains listed next were all sequenced from one sample in a study of T cells after yellow fever vaccination. MiXCR was run by TCRdb on the 5' RACE reads, yielding one entry per CDR3 protein. Counted here are 300,000 to 400,000 distinct CDR3 sequences, about 10% occurring once; the ten biggest clones make up 3.3%. The sample in question was CD4+ T cells sorted from PBMCs, obtained 45 days after the yellow fever booster vaccination. The receptor source for this set is a man aged 18 to 30 who received the YFV17D yellow fever vaccine.

J is TRBJ2-4 and V is TRBV6-6; D gene unclear. V was pared by 7 bases and J by 4 bases, with 8 bases between. The V gene's germline CDR1 is MNHNY and CDR2 SVGAGI (reference sequence). The CDR3 is made up of 12 amino acids. In nucleotides, the CDR3 is TGTGCCAGCACCGGACGGAAAAACATTCAGTACTTC. Amino acids: CASTGRKNIQYF.

This chain uses TRBV6-5 with TRBJ1-4; tentatively, D is TRBD1 (5 bases). Per germline, CDR1 MNHEY and CDR2 SVGAGI. The germline V and J ends were trimmed by 5 bases and 8 bases, with 18 bases remaining between them. This CDR3 comprises 15 residues. CDR3 bases: TGTGCCAGCAGTGTCAGGGTCGCGGGGCGCGAAAAACTGTTTTTT. Protein product: CASSVRVAGREKLFF.

The V gene is TRBV29-1, the J gene TRBJ1-3; 11 positions agree with TRBD1. CDR1 and CDR2 from the germline V gene are SQVTM and ANQGSEA. V was pared by 6 bases and J by 0 bases, with 4 bases of the junction left unmatched. The CDR3 runs 15 residues. The CDR3: CSVRTGGGSGNTIYF. For the CDR3, the DNA is TGCAGCGTCCGGACAGGGGGCGGCTCTGGAAACACCATATATTTT. The variable domain in full, completed from reference TRBV29-1 and TRBJ1-3, reads SAVISQKPSRDICQRGTSLTIQCQVDSQVTMMFWYRQQPGQSLTLIATANQGSEATYESGFVIDKFPISRPNLTFSTLTVSNMSPEDSSIYLCSVRTGGGSGNTIYFGEGSWLTVV.

This clonotype has ten or more counts. V gene TRBV9 combines with J gene TRBJ2-3; TRBD1 matches at 11 bases. The CDR3 extends over 16 amino acids. Germline CDR1 and CDR2: SGDLS and YYNGEE. Germline trimming cut 5 bases from V and 2 bases from J; bases unmatched to any gene: 7. CDR3 nucleotides: TGTGCCAGCAGACCTCCGGGACAGGGGGACACAGATACGCAGTATTTT. Translating it yields CASRPPGQGDTDTQYF.

There are many counts of this clonotype. The chain has TRBV7-2 and TRBJ2-5; possibly TRBD2 for D (6 bases). Germline V gene data show CDR1 as SGHTA and CDR2 as FQGNSA. V lost 5 bases to trimming and J lost 4 bases, with 14 bases between them. The CDR3 is 14 residues long. CDR3 loop: CASSPRAGTETQYF. Written as DNA, the CDR3 is TGTGCCAGCAGCCCACGGGCGGGGACAGAGACCCAGTACTTC.

The V gene is TRBV6-6, the J gene TRBJ2-3, with TRBD2 matching 7 bases. With V trimmed by 2 bases and J by 4 bases, 9 bases remained unmatched. The germline V gene has CDR1 MNHNY and CDR2 SVGAGI (reference sequence). The CDR3 contains 16 residues. The CDR3 loop is CASSYRTSGHADTQYF. CDR3 sequence (DNA): TGTGCCAGCAGTTACCGGACTAGTGGACACGCAGATACGCAGTATTTT.

J is TRBJ2-3 and V is TRBV6-1; the D gene is possibly TRBD2 (6 bases). The germline V gene has CDR1 MNHNS and CDR2 SASEGT. Trimming removed 6 bases from V and 4 bases from J, with 14 bases in between. This CDR3 is 14 amino acids long. Written as DNA, the CDR3 is TGTGCCAGCAGCGGGGGTAGCCTCGCAGATACGCAGTATTTT. This sequence encodes CASSGGSLADTQYF.

This clonotype was seen only a few times. The chain links TRBV4-3 to TRBJ2-5; the match to TRBD2 covers 7 bases. Germline CDR1 and CDR2: LGHNA and YSLEER. The ends lost 0 bases at V and 9 bases at J; junction bases unmatched: 10. The CDR3 consists of 15 residues. CDR3 sequence: CASSQDGLIAGAQYF. The CDR3 region has the DNA TGCGCCAGCAGCCAAGATGGGCTGATCGCGGGGGCCCAGTACTTC.